This entry features one T cell receptor (beta chain) sequence. A few counts support this clone. Its binding antigen is unknown. Base qualities were left out, and no much larger clone turns up one base away. The entire isolated RNA was reverse transcribed using the High Capacity cDNA Reverse Transcription Kit, and thus expressed TCRB transcripts were sequenced. Deep immunoSEQ sequencing was applied to naive, central memory and regulatory T cell samples, giving an average of roughly 3.5 million total reads per sample. Sorted cells were lysed in RLT buffer and RNA was extracted with DNase-treated RNeasy Micro or Mini kits, depending on cell number. To prevent cross-contamination, every cell subset was processed on its own, while patient and healthy donor samples were processed together. TCRB sequences were amplified from cDNA with the immunoSEQ multiplex PCR, producing 87-bp fragments spanning the CDR3 region. The amplicons were sequenced using the Illumina HiSeq platform. As for the original processing: PCR bias was computationally corrected using synthetic template baselines, reads within Hamming distance 2 were collapsed, and singletons that could not be merged were discarded. Reads were aligned against IMGT to assign V, D and J genes, CDR3 length and insertions or deletions at six rearrangement sites. Clonotype counts were normalized to sorted cell number within each subset before computing true diversity and Gini coefficients with the tcR R package. The overlap coefficient, calculated on TCRB nucleotide sequences, was used to quantify repertoire sharing. Out-of-frame TCRB sequences from naive cells were analyzed to stand in for the pre-selection repertoire. What TCRdb holds here is the immuneACCESS table cut down to in-frame rearrangements. Part of the clones is not present; checked against another copy, under half of the missing clones reflect an unresolved V gene, and the others are unexplained. From that table come the V and J calls and clone size; the DNA was used to work out D and trimming. This sample has about 230,000 clones in its table, and 9% to 10% of those were observed once. The biggest ten clones account for 0.03% to 0.035% of the sample.

The CDR3 runs 13 residues from the cysteine to the phenylalanine. Only the CDR3 portion is preserved as DNA: 39 bases, with reading frame beginning at the first base. Sequences GTSNPN (CDR1) and SVGIG (CDR2) are obtained from the germline V gene (reference sequence). V gives up 5 bases and J gives up 1 base, and the segment between their germline ends measures 11 bases. These data belong to a study of beta chain features in type 1 diabetes (dated by TCRdb to 2017 to 2018). Regarding the research as a whole: Patients and healthy donors did not differ in mean age, gender distribution, total cell number or subset yield. In the study, TCRB repertoires of sorted circulating CD4+ T cell subsets from recently diagnosed type 1 diabetes patients were compared with those of matched healthy donors. Whereas all 30 or so donors provided naive and central memory subsets, regulatory and stem cell-like memory subsets were isolated from just 8 patients and roughly 8 healthy donors. Across all samples, fewer than 130 million sorted cells were examined, and cell number per subset correlated strongly with RNA yield. Study-level results and caveats: A moderate but significant shortening of TCRB CDR3 length was observed in type 1 diabetes patients in all four CD4+ subsets. Shorter templates might be favored by PCR, yet because patient and control samples were amplified and corrected together, any such skew would affect both groups equally. Naive, central memory and regulatory TCRB repertoires appeared to be more alike among patients than among healthy donors. Because cDNA was sequenced instead of genomic DNA, highly expressing activated cells could be over-represented, though the groups showed no difference in activation or CD3 levels. Because the HLA sub-analyses included only small numbers of individuals, any influence of HLA type on TCRB rearrangement was left unresolved. Fewer insertions and more nucleotide deletions at VDJ recombination sites were observed in patients with type 1 diabetes, implying thymic rearrangement abnormalities.

A single peripheral blood draw of approximately 110 mL on average was collected from each donor into heparinised tubes. A BD FACSAria II and a panel including CD45RO, CCR7, CD25, CD127, CD95 and CD27 were used to sort naive, central memory, regulatory and stem cell-like memory CD4+ T cells. All sorted populations exceeded 95% purity. PBMCs were isolated immediately by Lymphoprep density gradient centrifugation and stained directly without culture. So that batch effects would be minimized, each experiment stained and sorted samples in pairs, pairing one healthy donor with one patient. What was sequenced was naive CD4+ T cells from blood. Interpreted using the paper, the cell subset or site label stands for: true naive CD4+ T cells. The source of this sequence is a young woman in good health. This receptor chain uses TRBV30 and TRBJ1-2; the D gene lacks a confident call. The nucleotides read TGTGCCTGGGAATCCGGGTATAACTATGGCTACACCTTC. It translates as CAWESGYNYGYTF.